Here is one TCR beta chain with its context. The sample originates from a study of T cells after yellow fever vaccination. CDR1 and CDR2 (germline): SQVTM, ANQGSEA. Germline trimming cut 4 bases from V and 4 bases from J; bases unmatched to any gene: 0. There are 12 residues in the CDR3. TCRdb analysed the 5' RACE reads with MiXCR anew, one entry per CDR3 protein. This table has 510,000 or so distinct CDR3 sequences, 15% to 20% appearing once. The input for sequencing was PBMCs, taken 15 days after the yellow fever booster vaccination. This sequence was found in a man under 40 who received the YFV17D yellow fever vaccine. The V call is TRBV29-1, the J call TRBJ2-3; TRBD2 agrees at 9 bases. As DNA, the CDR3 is TGCAGCGTTGGCGGGAGGGCAGATACGCAGTATTTT. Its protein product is CSVGGRADTQYF.